A selection of T cell receptor beta chains follows, all from one sample in a study of cytomegalovirus exposure and HLA in healthy donors. Method: immunoSEQ multiplex PCR; TCRdb's copy keeps in-frame clones and lacks some. The sample carries over 130,000 clones, 88% recorded once. The sample comprised PBMCs. The source is a woman in her forties in good health and CMV-seronegative. The CDR3 runs from the conserved cysteine through the conserved F or W. A D gene is named only where the DNA matches it firmly. Only part of the rows carry a size: once, few, many, or a class if the clone is expanded.

j_call d_call v_call clone_size cdr3_aa
TRBJ2-7 - TRBV5-1 - CASSLVSQSSYEQYF
TRBJ2-1 TRBD1 TRBV5-4 - CASSLGGPSSYNEQFF
TRBJ2-7 TRBD2 TRBV6-5 - CASSYSSGSTYEQYF
TRBJ1-1 - TRBV7-9 few CSSSPQGTEAFF
TRBJ2-1 TRBD1 TRBV7-6 - CASSPTGTGPEQFF
TRBJ2-1 - TRBV6-1 - CASSVTYNEQFF
TRBJ2-1 - TRBV9 - CASSVSGRSYNEQFF
TRBJ2-1 - TRBV6-6 - CASSYFPGSYNEQFF
TRBJ2-7 TRBD1 TRBV10-1 - CATSDDRDEQYF
TRBJ2-2 TRBD2 TRBV5-1 few CASSHGLAGGPTGELFF
TRBJ1-1 - TRBV10-3 few CASSLSSGSAEAFF
TRBJ1-1 - TRBV29-1 - CSVQGNTEAFF
TRBJ1-1 - TRBV29-1 - CSVDGGGNTEAFF
TRBJ1-5 - TRBV10-3 - CAISRTGTGDQPQHF
TRBJ2-1 TRBD1 TRBV5-1 - CASSFPPLGQGLPLNEQFF
TRBJ2-3 - TRBV10-1 - CASSEGPTPQGDTQYF
TRBJ2-1 TRBD2 TRBV27 - CASSNPSGRSYNEQFF
TRBJ2-7 TRBD2 TRBV6-5 - CASSLAGVGGVWYF
TRBJ2-5 TRBD1 TRBV6-1 - CASSRQGSQETQYF
TRBJ2-7 TRBD1 TRBV5-8 - CASSLYRGYVSYEQYF
TRBJ2-7 TRBD2 TRBV7-9 - CASSLARGAYEQYF
TRBJ2-1 TRBD2 TRBV6-6 - CASSYLLAGGGEQFF
TRBJ1-5 TRBD1 TRBV7-9 - CSSSLGQGGNQPQHF
TRBJ2-5 TRBD2 TRBV6-6 - CASRRTSGEETQYF
TRBJ2-5 TRBD2 TRBV5-4 - CASSGTSGRRGNQETQYF
- - TRBV6-5 - CASSYSTGSSYEQYF
TRBJ2-5 - TRBV2 - CASSILAPLGETQYF
TRBJ1-2 TRBD1 TRBV7-6 - CASSLRQGGYYGYTF
TRBJ2-1 TRBD2 TRBV6-4 - CASRTLAGGPYEQFF
TRBJ1-2 - TRBV6-1 - CASSSTTNYGYTF
TRBJ2-5 TRBD2 TRBV7-9 - CASSLGGGLAVTQSETQYF
TRBJ1-3 - TRBV10-1 - CASSSGGSGNTIYF
TRBJ2-3 TRBD2 TRBV5-1 - CASSFLAGTSTDTQYF
TRBJ2-7 - TRBV10-1 - CASSEGRLGYEQYF
TRBJ2-7 TRBD1 TRBV7-2 - CASSLGTGAASYEQYF
TRBJ1-6 TRBD1 TRBV7-2 - CASSLGGQHNSPLHF
TRBJ1-2 - TRBV6-1 - CASRSTARRYGYTF
TRBJ1-1 - TRBV9 - CASSVARASEAFF
TRBJ2-7 TRBD2 TRBV6-1 - CASGSGWAFEQYF
TRBJ2-2 TRBD1 TRBV7-6 - CASSSDRGLSGELFF